Following are 21 T cell receptor beta chains from one sample sequenced in a study of cytomegalovirus exposure and HLA in healthy donors. PCR employed 60 Vbeta and 13 Jbeta primers. TCRdb's table, derived via immunoSEQ multiplex PCR, lists solely in-frame clones and lacks some. The data hold under 200,000 clones, with approximately 80% observed a single time. The specimen was PBMCs. Source of these receptors: a male donor in good health and CMV-seropositive.

This clone was seen once. This chain joins TRBV7-9 and TRBJ2-7; D possibly corresponds to TRBD2 (6 bases). Germline values: CDR1 SEHNR, CDR2 FQNEAQ (reference sequence). This CDR3 comprises 16 residues. V was shortened by 1 base and J by 1 base, with 14 bases between the two germline ends. The CDR3 spells CASSLGYGGSSYEQYF. The CDR3 bases are TGTGCCAGCAGCTTAGGGTATGGGGGGAGTTCCTACGAGCAGTACTTC.

The chain joins TRBV19 to TRBJ1-1; D remains unclear. In germline, CDR1 is LNHDA, CDR2 SQIVND (reference sequence). CDR3 length equals 14 residues. The germline V and J ends were trimmed by 7 bases and 1 base, with 13 bases remaining between them. Written as DNA, the CDR3 is TGTGCCAGTATATCGGGAGCAACGAACACTGAAGCTTTCTTT. This translates into CASISGATNTEAFF.

This clone was detected a few times. V usage is TRBV5-6 and J usage is TRBJ2-7; TRBD1 aligns across 10 bases. The CDR3 is made up of 15 amino acids. Germline lookup yields CDR1 SGHDT and CDR2 YYEEEE. The trim removed 3 bases at V and 5 bases at J, leaving 8 bases unmatched. CDR3 sequence (DNA): TGTGCCAGCAGCTGCCTGGGACAGGGGTTCCACGAGCAGTACTTC. This encodes CASSCLGQGFHEQYF.

This clone appeared a few times. V and J are TRBV20-1 and TRBJ1-2; D unresolved. This CDR3 region has 9 residues. Germline CDR1 and CDR2: DFQATT and SNEGSKA (reference sequence). Trimming cost V 6 bases and J 7 bases, with 6 bases left between them. As DNA, the CDR3 is TGCAGTGCCGGAGGTGGCTACACCTTC. Translation gives CSAGGGYTF.

With respect to this clone: One end of the junction does not line up with germline, which may come from a read error. V usage is TRBV7-7 and J usage is TRBJ2-3; tentative D call: TRBD1 (5 bases). The V gene's germline CDR1 is SSHAT and CDR2 FNYEAQ (reference sequence). The CDR3 contains 13 residues. CDR3 region: CASSLDRRNTQYF. The CDR3 bases are TGTGCTAGCAGCTTAGACAGACGAAATACGCAGTATTTT.

J is TRBJ2-3 and V is TRBV5-1; TRBD2 matches 15 bases. Germline CDR1 SGHRS, CDR2 YFSETQ. The CDR3 contains 18 residues. J was trimmed by 2 bases and V by 3 bases; bases with no gene match: 7. CDR3 DNA sequence: TGCGCCAGCAGCTCCGGGACTAGCGGGGGGCCCATCACAGATACGCAGTATTTT. It codes for CASSSGTSGGPITDTQYF.

This clone has just one count. The chain carries TRBV7-3 and TRBJ2-3; 7 bases agree with TRBD2. CDR1 and CDR2 (germline): SGHTA, FQGTGA. This CDR3 spans 16 amino acids. Trimming removed 2 bases from V and 0 bases from J; junction bases left unmatched: 5. CDR3 region: CASSLLADPSTDTQYF. The CDR3 region has the DNA TGTGCCAGCAGCTTACTAGCGGATCCTAGCACAGATACGCAGTATTTT.

The rearrangement uses TRBV6-5 and TRBJ1-5; D not certain. Germline V lookup: CDR1 MNHEY, CDR2 SVGAGI. Trimming shortened V by 0 bases and J by 2 bases, and 5 bases separated the two germline ends. There are 14 residues in the CDR3. DNA of the CDR3: TGTGCCAGCAGTTACTCGAGGGGCAATCAGCCCCAGCATTTT. Its protein is CASSYSRGNQPQHF.

This clone was detected a few times. The chain carries TRBV9 and TRBJ1-1, with D possibly matching TRBD1 (5 bases). The germline gives CDR1 SGDLS, CDR2 YYNGEE. Trimming shortened V by 0 bases and J by 5 bases, and 11 bases separated the two germline ends. This CDR3 is built from 14 residues. DNA of the CDR3: TGTGCCAGCAGCGTAGCGGTGGGGCGGACTGAAGCTTTCTTT. As protein: CASSVAVGRTEAFF.

This clone was seen only once. The chain combines TRBV9 with TRBJ2-5; 12 bases line up with TRBD2. The CDR3 covers 15 residues. The germline CDR1 and CDR2 sequences are SGDLS and YYNGEE. Trimming removed 5 bases from V and 1 base from J; junction bases left unmatched: 3. CDR3: CASSPTSGGQETQYF. The DNA for the CDR3 is TGTGCCAGCAGTCCGACTAGCGGGGGCCAAGAGACCCAGTACTTC.

V usage is TRBV30 and J usage is TRBJ1-1; 7 bases match TRBD1. The trim removed 2 bases at V and 7 bases at J, leaving 10 bases unmatched. The CDR3 is 14 residues long. Germline V CDR1 and CDR2: GTSNPN, SVGIG (reference sequence). The CDR3: CAWSKDRWFREAFF. The CDR3 DNA sequence: TGTGCCTGGAGTAAGGACAGGTGGTTTCGTGAAGCTTTCTTT.

This clone was seen just once. The chain is built from TRBV9 and TRBJ2-7, with 8 bases matching TRBD1. V was pared by 4 bases and J by 0 bases, with 6 bases of the junction left unmatched. The V gene's germline CDR1 is SGDLS and CDR2 YYNGEE. The CDR3 runs to 15 residues. The chain's CDR3 is CASSTGTGSSYEQYF. The CDR3 coding sequence is TGTGCCAGCAGCACCGGGACAGGTAGCTCCTACGAGCAGTACTTC.

V and J are TRBV10-3 and TRBJ2-4; the match to TRBD1 covers 10 bases. After removal of 8 bases from V and 2 bases from J, the junction contained 15 bases not matched to a gene. This CDR3 comprises 18 residues. CDR1 and CDR2 (germline): ENHRY, SYGVKD. In DNA form, the CDR3 reads TGTGCCATCGCCCTGGGACAGGGGCCGATTGGGACCAAAAACATTCAGTACTTC. It translates to CAIALGQGPIGTKNIQYF.

The genes are TRBV5-6 and TRBJ2-5; 8 bases align to TRBD1. The end of the DNA fits TRBJ2-7 better, so the J call may be wrong. Germline-derived CDR1 and CDR2 are SGHDT and YYEEEE. The CDR3 consists of 17 residues. DNA of the CDR3: TGTGCCAGCAGCTTGGACCCAGGGGGCGCAAGGGGTAGCGAGCAGTACTTC. Translated, it gives CASSLDPGGARGSEQYF.

There are a few counts of this clone. The rearrangement joins TRBV6-5 to TRBJ2-7, with 8 nucleotides matching TRBD1. Germline V gives CDR1 MNHEY, CDR2 SVGAGI. J was trimmed by 2 bases and V by 6 bases; bases with no gene match: 9. The CDR3 consists of 15 residues. The CDR3 DNA follows: TGTGCCAGCAGCTATCAGGGGGCAGGAACCTACGAGCAGTACTTC. Translated, it gives CASSYQGAGTYEQYF.

This clone was observed once. This chain connects TRBV18 to TRBJ2-7, with a weak D call TRBD1 (7 bases). This CDR3 is 16 amino acids long. The germline V gene encodes CDR1 KGHSH and CDR2 LQKENI. V dropped 3 bases and J dropped 2 bases, with 17 bases sitting between them. The CDR3, as DNA: TGTGCCAGCTCACCGACCGCGGGGACAGTAGCCTACGAGCAGTACTTC. It specifies CASSPTAGTVAYEQYF.

Worth noting for this clone: The sample carries other DNA sequences with the same CDR3. The gene calls are TRBV6-5 and TRBJ2-7; no clear D. This CDR3 is built from 13 residues. CDR1 is MNHEY and CDR2 is SVGAGI in the germline V gene. V shed 0 bases and J shed 3 bases, with 6 bases lying between them. The CDR3 spells CASSYSRGYEQYF. The CDR3 region has the DNA TGTGCCAGCAGTTACTCTCGAGGCTACGAGCAGTACTTC.

The chain's CDR3 is CASSLTVLRDTIYF. CDR3 sequence (DNA): TGTGCCAGCAGCCTCACAGTACTGAGGGACACCATATATTTT. The chain uses TRBV7-2 and TRBJ1-3; D ambiguous. Trimming pared 5 bases from V and 8 bases from J, leaving 16 bases between. CDR3 length equals 14 residues. The germline V gene encodes CDR1 SGHTA and CDR2 FQGNSA.

V and J are TRBV4-3 and TRBJ1-5; 9 bases fit TRBD1. Per germline, CDR1 LGHNA and CDR2 YSLEER. V lost 1 base and J lost 7; bases outside the gene matches: 5. This CDR3 contains 15 residues. CDR3 in amino acids: CASSQGDRGWQPQHF. Written as DNA, the CDR3 is TGCGCCAGCAGCCAAGGAGACAGGGGGTGGCAGCCCCAGCATTTT.

The chain combines TRBV7-2 with TRBJ1-2, with 7 bases matching TRBD1. V lost 4 bases, J lost 2 bases, and 4 bases stayed unmatched. CDR3 length: 14 amino acids. Germline loops: CDR1 SGHTA, CDR2 FQGNSA. CDR3 nucleotide sequence: TGTGCCAGCAGCTCGGACAGGCGAAACTATGGCTACACCTTC. Translated, it gives CASSSDRRNYGYTF.

The V gene is TRBV4-3, the J gene TRBJ2-7; D uncertain. Per the germline V gene, CDR1 is LGHNA and CDR2 is YSLEER. The CDR3 is 17 amino acids. V was shortened by 2 bases and J by 7 bases, with 24 bases between the two germline ends. Written as DNA, the CDR3 is TGCGCCAGCAGCCAATCTGCGGCAGCCTTCCCGCCGGAGGAGCAGTACTTC. This encodes CASSQSAAAFPPEEQYF.